These 16 T cell receptor beta chains originate from one sample sequenced in a study of identical twins. TCRdb fed the 5' RACE reads into MiXCR, producing one record per CDR3 protein. The repertoire consists of roughly 1,500,000 distinct CDR3 sequences, with more than 30% occurring once and the leading ten covering about 0.27%. The sample taken for sequencing was cord blood. Source of these receptors: a newborn girl in good health.

The chain has TRBV28 and TRBJ2-1, with 12 bases identical to TRBD2. CDR1 and CDR2 (germline): MDHEN, SYDVKM. The CDR3 is made up of 13 amino acids. V dropped 5 bases and J dropped 15; count of bases not matched to a gene: 8. The CDR3 DNA is TGTGCCAGCAGTCCCAACCTAGCGGGAGGGCCGTTCTTC. Translation: CASSPNLAGGPFF.

The chain recombines TRBV20-1 with TRBJ1-2; 12 bases align to TRBD1. The CDR3 extends over 16 amino acids. Germline V gene lookup returns CDR1 DFQATT and CDR2 SNEGSKA (reference sequence). V trimming: 6 bases; J trimming: 4 bases; junction bases outside the gene matches: 12. CDR3 amino acids: CSAQRTGTGGFYGYTF. CDR3 nucleotide sequence: TGCAGTGCCCAGCGAACGGGGACAGGGGGCTTCTATGGCTACACCTTC.

The chain employs TRBV20-1 and TRBJ2-1; 8 bases map to TRBD2. The CDR3 has 17 amino acids. The V and J ends lost 1 base and 3 bases, in that order; junction bases with no gene match: 11. The V gene's germline CDR1 is DFQATT and CDR2 SNEGSKA (reference sequence). The CDR3 DNA reads TGCAGTGCTAGAGGCGATATACTTCGGGGGGGCTACAATGAGCAGTTCTTC. It translates to CSARGDILRGGYNEQFF.

In this sample, this clonotype turned up a few times. CDR3 in DNA: TGCGCCAGCAGCTTCCACGATTACGAGCAGTACTTC. It translates to CASSFHDYEQYF. The chain carries TRBV4-3 and TRBJ2-7; unclear D gene. The CDR3 sequence is 12 residues long. Germline V gene data show CDR1 as LGHNA and CDR2 as YSLEER. V was shortened by 5 bases and J by 4 bases, with 9 bases between the two germline ends.

The chain employs TRBV9 and TRBJ2-3; 8 positions match TRBD2. The trim removed 0 bases at V and 2 bases at J, leaving 5 bases unmatched. CDR1 and CDR2 from the germline V gene are SGDLS and YYNGEE. The length of the CDR3 is 16 residues. The CDR3 DNA follows: TGTGCCAGCAGCGTAGAGAAGCGGGGGCCCACAGATACGCAGTATTTT. Translating gives CASSVEKRGPTDTQYF.

This chain joins TRBV5-1 and TRBJ2-7; D is possibly TRBD2 (6 bases). The CDR3 spans 14 residues. Trimming removed 4 bases at V and 7 bases at J, with 18 bases between. CDR1 SGHRS and CDR2 YFSETQ come from the germline V gene. CDR3 sequence: CASSRRVGAEEQYF. CDR3 nucleotide sequence: TGCGCCAGCAGCCGGAGGGTGGGTGCAGAAGAGCAGTACTTC.

This clonotype appeared a few times. This chain uses TRBV6-6 with TRBJ1-2, with D tentatively TRBD1 (6 bases). The germline gives CDR1 MNHNY, CDR2 SVGAGI (reference sequence). V was shortened by 6 bases and J by 2 bases, with 13 bases between the two germline ends. CDR3 size: 14 residues. CDR3 region: CASRLQGRNYGYTF. As DNA, the CDR3 is TGTGCCAGCAGGTTACAGGGCAGGAACTATGGCTACACCTTC.

This chain connects TRBV5-1 to TRBJ1-2; D is unresolved. CDR3 size: 14 residues. The V gene's germline CDR1 is SGHRS and CDR2 YFSETQ. Trimming stripped 4 bases from V and 5 bases from J, with 15 bases between. The CDR3 bases are TGCGCCAGCAGCGTCAGTGGGGATGGATATGGCTACACCTTC. Its translation is CASSVSGDGYGYTF.

This clonotype was detected a few times. The DNA for the CDR3 is TGTGCCACCAGTGATCAAGCCGCAGGGGGCGACTATGGCTACACCTTC. Translation: CATSDQAAGGDYGYTF. The chain uses TRBV24-1 and TRBJ1-2; 8 bases map to TRBD1. V lost 3 bases and J lost 3; bases outside the gene matches: 8. The CDR3 loop spans 16 amino acids. CDR1 KGHDR and CDR2 SFDVKD come from the germline V gene.

The gene calls are TRBV29-1 and TRBJ1-1; a weak D match, TRBD1 (5 bases). CDR1 and CDR2 from the germline V gene are SQVTM and ANQGSEA. V was cut by 3 bases and J by 5 bases, with 13 bases left in between. This CDR3 contains 13 residues. This CDR3 reads CSVDRAGWTEAFF. CDR3 in DNA: TGCAGCGTTGATCGTGCAGGGTGGACTGAAGCTTTCTTT.

CDR3 region: CASSQVYRSGLSGYGYTF. The CDR3 DNA reads TGCGCCAGCAGCCAAGTTTACCGGTCGGGCCTTTCCGGTTATGGCTACACCTTC. The chain joins TRBV4-1 to TRBJ1-2; D is unclear. CDR1 MGHRA and CDR2 YSYEKL come from the germline V gene. Trimming removed 1 base at V and 5 bases at J, with 23 bases between. The CDR3 runs 18 residues.

The rearrangement joins TRBV7-2 to TRBJ2-4; maybe TRBD2 (7 bases). Germline CDR1 SGHTA, CDR2 FQGNSA. The CDR3 consists of 16 residues. The V gene lost 0 bases and the J gene lost 3 bases, with 12 bases spanning the gap. In DNA, the CDR3 is TGTGCCAGCAGCTTAGCAGGGGAGGGGGTCAAAAACATTCAGTACTTC. Protein: CASSLAGEGVKNIQYF.

The chain carries TRBV24-1 and TRBJ2-1; 13 nucleotides match TRBD2. This CDR3 spans 16 amino acids. Germline V gene sequence: CDR1 KGHDR, CDR2 SFDVKD. V shed 5 bases, J shed 7 bases, and the junction held 7 bases outside the gene matches. The CDR3 nucleotides read TGTGCCACCAGTGTTCGGGGACTAGCGGGAATGAATGAGCAGTTCTTC. Residues: CATSVRGLAGMNEQFF.

This clonotype has a handful of counts. The V and J genes are TRBV12-3 or TRBV12-4 and TRBJ2-5; D is ambiguous. Trimming pared 2 bases from V and 2 bases from J, leaving 12 bases between. The CDR3 contains 15 residues. The DNA for the CDR3 is TGTGCCAGCAGTTTAAGGCGGTCAGATCAAGAGACCCAGTACTTC. This codes for CASSLRRSDQETQYF.

The CDR3 sequence is CASSYPTEYQETQYF. CDR3 bases: TGTGCCAGCAGTTACCCGACCGAGTACCAAGAGACCCAGTACTTC. This chain joins TRBV6-6 and TRBJ2-5; unclear D gene. CDR1 MNHNY and CDR2 SVGAGI come from the germline V gene (reference sequence). V was pared by 2 bases and J by 0 bases, with 10 bases between. The CDR3 loop spans 15 amino acids.

V and J are TRBV12-3 or TRBV12-4 and TRBJ2-3; D possibly matches TRBD1 or TRBD2 (7 bases each). The CDR3 covers 14 residues. Trimming removed 3 bases at V and 4 bases at J, with 11 bases between. The DNA for the CDR3 is TGTGCCAGCAGTTTCAGGGGGGGCTCAGATACGCAGTATTTT. Its translation is CASSFRGGSDTQYF.